This TCR beta chain is from a study of blood T cell repertoires in COVID-19. Methods used by the authors: The authors estimated nucleated cell counts from reference gene primer amplification. Sequencing used immunoSEQ multiplex PCR; TCRdb keeps in-frame clones, though not all of them. V, J and clone size are taken as reported in that table, and D and trimming were inferred from the DNA itself. The sample yields some 260,000 clones, roughly 80% seen once. CDR3 length: 11 amino acids. Trimming removed 7 bases at V and 5 bases at J, with 8 bases between. Looked up from germline, CDR1 is SQVTM and CDR2 is ANQGSEA.

The chain is built from TRBV29-1 and TRBJ1-4; D is unresolved. Sequenced: peripheral blood. The clonotype originates from a woman aged 40 to 50 with active or convalescent COVID-19. For the CDR3, the DNA is TGCAGCGGAGACACGAATGAAAAACTGTTTTTT. As protein: CSGDTNEKLFF.